One sample yielded the 16 T cell receptor beta chains listed below, sequenced in a study of tumor-infiltrating lymphocytes in primary liver carcinoma. Total RNA and DNA came together from about 21-30 mg of bulk tissue without cell sorting. Total RNA amounting to roughly 450 ng was the source from which TCR beta cDNA was made with a constant-region primer. Libraries covering TCR beta were generated through three nested multiplex PCR rounds (using a slightly modified ARM-PCR). Primers for the first two PCR rounds were TRBV1-TRBV30 forward primers and a C-beta reverse primer (roughly 10 cycles per round). TCRdb analysed the multiplex PCR reads with MiXCR anew, one entry per CDR3 protein. The table shows about 120,000 distinct CDR3 sequences, with around two thirds occurring only once. Sequenced: tumor-adjacent normal liver tissue. The receptor set was obtained from a woman in her fifties or sixties with primary liver carcinoma and hepatitis B virus infection.

Remarks on this clonotype: A read error may account for a junction end that differs from germline. The chain carries TRBV11-3 and TRBJ2-6, with D perhaps TRBD1 (5 bases). The CDR3 runs to 16 residues. CDR1 is SGHNT, CDR2 YENEEA, per germline. CDR3 in amino acids: CASSSEGASGANVLTF. DNA of the CDR3: TGTGCCAGCAGCTCTGAAGGGGCGAGTGGGGCCAACGTCCTGACTTTT. Variable domain in full (rest from reference TRBV11-3 and TRBJ2-6): EAGVVQSPRYKIIEKKQPVAFWCNPISGHNTLYWYLQNLGQGPELLIRYENEEAVDDSQLPKDRFSAERLKGVDSTLKIQPAELGDSAVYLCASSSEGASGANVLTFGAGSRLTVL.

About this clonotype: One junction end disagrees with the germline gene, perhaps due to a read error. This rearrangement joins TRBV24-1 to TRBJ2-1; 11 bases align to TRBD1. The CDR3 runs 13 residues. The germline CDR1 and CDR2 sequences are KGHDR and SFDVKD. This CDR3 reads CATGTGGYNEQIF. Written as DNA, the CDR3 is TGTGCCACCGGGACAGGGGGGTACAATGAGCAGATCTTC.

Note on this clonotype: The junction does not match germline at one end; this may be a read error. This chain uses TRBV29-1 with TRBJ2-7; 10 bases are shared with TRBD1. The CDR3 totals 15 residues. Germline values: CDR1 SQVTM, CDR2 ANQGSEA. The CDR3 bases are TGTAGCATTACCGGGACAGGGGTTTCCCTAAGAATGGCGTACTTC. As protein: CSITGTGVSLRMAYF.

Concerning this clonotype itself: The junction does not match germline at one end; this may be a read error. V gene TRBV20-1 combines with J gene TRBJ2-1; the match to TRBD1 covers 9 bases. Germline loops: CDR1 DFQATT, CDR2 SNEGSKA (reference sequence). The CDR3 is 15 residues long. In DNA, the CDR3 is TGCAGTGCCAGAGATCTGGACAGGGGACCCAATGAGCAGTTCTTC. This sequence encodes CSARDLDRGPNEQFF.

This clonotype showed up many times. CDR3: CASSEGAAYNEQFF. In nucleotides, the CDR3 is TGTGCCAGCAGTGAGGGGGCGGCCTACAATGAGCAGTTCTTC. The chain joins TRBV6-4 to TRBJ2-1, with D perhaps matching TRBD1 (6 bases). Germline loops: CDR1 MRHNA, CDR2 SNTAGT. The ends were cut back, 3 bases at V and 2 bases at J, with 8 bases in the middle. This CDR3 region has 14 residues.

This clonotype showed up many times. The gene calls are TRBV6-1 and TRBJ1-5; tentative D call: TRBD1 (5 bases). V lost 6 bases and J 0 bases, leaving 12 bases between the germline ends. This CDR3 is built from 15 residues. Germline lookup yields CDR1 MNHNS and CDR2 SASEGT. CDR3 DNA: TGTGCCAGCAGGGTTTCGGGGGGTAGCAATCAGCCCCAGCATTTT. Translated: CASRVSGGSNQPQHF.

This chain uses TRBV28 with TRBJ2-1; tentatively, D is TRBD2 (6 bases). Trimming left V 5 bases short and J 6 bases short, with 26 bases between. Germline-derived CDR1 and CDR2 are MDHEN and SYDVKM. The CDR3 contains 18 residues. In DNA, the CDR3 is TGTGCCAGCAGTACCAGTTTTGACTTCGGGGACTCATGCAATGAGCAGTTCTTC. Its protein product is CASSTSFDFGDSCNEQFF.

Concerning this clonotype: The CDR3 ends on some other residue instead of the conserved phenylalanine or tryptophan, so this is likely a read error. This sequence joins TRBV11-2 and TRBJ2-7; TRBD1 agrees at 7 bases. The germline V gene encodes CDR1 SGHAT and CDR2 FQNNGV. This CDR3 comprises 13 residues. As DNA, the CDR3 is TGTACCAGCAGCTCGGGACAGTCCTACGACCAGTACTTA. Protein: CTSSSGQSYDQYL.

V usage is TRBV4-1 and J usage is TRBJ2-6; no reliable D call. The CDR3 spans 16 residues. V was pared by 1 base and J by 3 bases, with 10 bases between. The germline gives CDR1 MGHRA, CDR2 YSYEKL. The CDR3: CASSQGHYYGANVLTF. CDR3 DNA: TGCGCCAGCAGCCAAGGACACTACTATGGGGCCAACGTCCTGACTTTC.

This clonotype was detected only once. The germline gene is not matched at one end of the junction; a read error may be the cause. V and J are TRBV29-1 and TRBJ1-3; D remains unclear. In germline, CDR1 is SQVTM, CDR2 ANQGSEA. The CDR3 totals 14 residues. The CDR3 bases are TGCAGCGTGATCCAGGACCTCTCTGGAAACATCATATATTTT. Protein sequence: CSVIQDLSGNIIYF.

Concerning this clonotype itself: Mismatch with germline at one junction end may stem from a read error. The chain couples TRBV6-1 to TRBJ1-2, with D uncertain. The CDR3 extends over 14 amino acids. The germline V gene has CDR1 MNHNS and CDR2 SASEGT. In nucleotides, the CDR3 is TGTGCAAGCTCCCTGGAGTTACACAACTATGACTACACCTTC. Translation gives CASSLELHNYDYTF.

A note on this clonotype: Because the CDR3's place on the DNA is in doubt, the DNA is left out and the CDR3 is given as listed by TCRdb. J is TRBJ1-1 and V is TRBV6-5; TRBD1 is taken as the D call from the table, unchecked against the DNA. Germline V gene data show CDR1 as MNHEY and CDR2 as SVGAGI. The CDR3 has 14 amino acids, counting both end residues. This CDR3 reads CASSCFGGGTEASF.

Of note for this clonotype: Possible read error: a much larger clone is one base away. V and J are TRBV18 and TRBJ2-7, with 12 bases aligning to TRBD2. V lost 7 bases and J lost 5; bases outside the gene matches: 9. Germline CDR1 reads KGHSH; CDR2 reads LQKENI. The CDR3 totals 15 residues. The chain's CDR3 is CASLMTSGSFHEQYF. DNA for the CDR3: TGTGCCAGCTTGATGACTAGCGGGAGCTTCCACGAGCAGTACTTC.

The table lists this clonotype with a count of one. One end of the junction varies from germline; a read error may be responsible. The chain carries TRBV4-1 and TRBJ2-5; D possibly corresponds to TRBD1 (6 bases). CDR3 length: 15 amino acids. Germline assignment: CDR1 MGHRA and CDR2 YSYEKL. Written as DNA, the CDR3 is TGCGCCAGCAGCCCCCAGGGACATGGGATTGAGACCCAGTGCTTC. Protein product: CASSPQGHGIETQCF.

This clonotype was recorded many times. The chain joins TRBV12-3 or TRBV12-4 to TRBJ2-1; 10 bases line up with TRBD2. Trimming cost V 6 bases and J 5 bases; bases outside gene matches: 4. The CDR3 has 14 residues. CDR3 DNA sequence: TGTGCCAGCAGGACACTAGCGGGAAACAATGAGCAGTTCTTC. Translated, it gives CASRTLAGNNEQFF.

This clonotype was picked up many times. Here the CDR3 DNA reads TGTGCCAGCACCGAGGTGCGGTATACGCAGTATTTT. Translating gives CASTEVRYTQYF. The chain uses TRBV5-8 and TRBJ2-3; unclear D gene. Germline CDR1 reads SGHTS; CDR2 reads YDEGEE. Trimming left V 6 bases short and J 7 bases short, with 12 bases between. CDR3 size: 12 residues.